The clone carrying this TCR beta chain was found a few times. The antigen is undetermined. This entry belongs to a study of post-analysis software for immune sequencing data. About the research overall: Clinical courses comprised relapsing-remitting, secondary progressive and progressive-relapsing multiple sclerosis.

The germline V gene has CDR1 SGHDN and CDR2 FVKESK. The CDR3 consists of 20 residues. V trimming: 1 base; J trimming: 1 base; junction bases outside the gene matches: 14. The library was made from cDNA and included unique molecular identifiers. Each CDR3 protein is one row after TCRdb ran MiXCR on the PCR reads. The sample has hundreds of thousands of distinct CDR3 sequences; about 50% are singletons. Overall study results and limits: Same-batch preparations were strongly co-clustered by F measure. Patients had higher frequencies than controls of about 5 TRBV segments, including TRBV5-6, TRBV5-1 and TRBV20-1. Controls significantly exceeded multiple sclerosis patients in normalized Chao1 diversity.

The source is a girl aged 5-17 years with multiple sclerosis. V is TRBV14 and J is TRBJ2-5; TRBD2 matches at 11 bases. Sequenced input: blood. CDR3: CASSQGRIGLAGSSQETQYF. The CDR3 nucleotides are TGTGCCAGCAGCCAAGGCCGGATTGGACTAGCGGGCTCATCCCAAGAGACCCAGTACTTC.